Presented here are 27 T cell receptor beta chains from one specimen sequenced in a study of cytomegalovirus exposure and HLA in healthy donors. Primers included in the PCR were 60 Vbeta and 13 Jbeta primers. Sequenced by immunoSEQ multiplex PCR; TCRdb stores in-frame clones only, minus some. Of roughly 200,000 clones in the sample, about 12% were seen once. What was sequenced was PBMCs. The receptors shown here come from a man aged 45 to 65 in good health and CMV-seropositive.

This clone was observed a handful of times. The chain carries TRBV25-1 and TRBJ1-2, with TRBD1 identical over 7 bases. V trimming: 5 bases; J trimming: 0 bases; junction bases outside the gene matches: 6. This CDR3 spans 15 amino acids. CDR1 MGHDK and CDR2 SYGVNS come from the germline V gene. The DNA of the CDR3 is TGTGCCAGCAGTAAACAGGGGTTTCCTAACTATGGCTACACCTTC. Its translation is CASSKQGFPNYGYTF.

This chain connects TRBV5-1 to TRBJ1-3; D gene ambiguous. The CDR3 sequence is 17 residues long. The V end lost 1 base, the J end lost 0 bases, and 14 bases lay between the germline ends. The V gene's germline CDR1 is SGHRS and CDR2 YFSETQ. The CDR3 region is CASSLSDLSRSGNTIYF. The CDR3, as DNA: TGCGCCAGCAGCTTGTCCGACTTATCCCGCTCTGGAAACACCATATATTTT.

For the CDR3, the DNA is TGTGCCAGCAGTTTAAGGCATGGCTGGCAGGGGTCCTACGAGCAGTACTTC. Encoded protein: CASSLRHGWQGSYEQYF. The rearrangement uses TRBV27 and TRBJ2-7; maybe TRBD1 (6 bases). Between the trimmed V and J ends, which lost 2 bases and 1 base, there was a span of 18 bases. The CDR3 extends over 17 amino acids. Germline CDR1 MNHEY, CDR2 SMNVEV (reference sequence).

There are a few counts of this clone. This chain links TRBV5-1 with TRBJ2-5, with TRBD2 identical over 8 bases. Germline values: CDR1 SGHRS, CDR2 YFSETQ. The CDR3 is 16 amino acids. The trim removed 0 bases at V and 2 bases at J, leaving 6 bases unmatched. Here the CDR3 reads CASSLGGSGVQETQYF. CDR3 DNA: TGCGCCAGCAGCTTGGGGGGTAGCGGGGTTCAAGAGACCCAGTACTTC.

The chain is built from TRBV6-5 and TRBJ2-3; TRBD2 matches at 7 bases. After removal of 4 bases from V and 6 bases from J, the junction contained 7 bases not matched to a gene. The CDR3 has 14 amino acids. In germline, CDR1 is MNHEY, CDR2 SVGAGI. The CDR3 DNA is TGTGCCAGCAGTTTTCTGGGGGAGGGGGATACGCAGTATTTT. Amino acids: CASSFLGEGDTQYF.

This chain links TRBV4-2 with TRBJ1-2; 8 nucleotides align to TRBD1. Trimming removed 5 bases from V and 0 bases from J; junction bases left unmatched: 14. The CDR3 length is 18 residues. The V gene's germline CDR1 is LGHNA and CDR2 YNFKEQ. The CDR3, as DNA: TGTGCCAGCAGCAGAGAGGGGACAGGAGCTACCTCTAACTATGGCTACACCTTC. The encoded protein is CASSREGTGATSNYGYTF.

The chain joins TRBV15 to TRBJ1-5, with 10 bases aligning to TRBD1. The J segment lost 5 bases and the V segment lost 1 base, leaving 8 bases of the junction unmatched. Germline V gives CDR1 LNHNV, CDR2 YYDKDF (reference sequence). The CDR3 has 17 amino acids. CDR3 DNA sequence: TGTGCCACCAGCAGAGGAAACCGGGACAGGGGCCATCAGCCCCAGCATTTT. Protein: CATSRGNRDRGHQPQHF.

The gene calls are TRBV27 and TRBJ2-1; D is ambiguous. The CDR3 loop spans 14 amino acids. Trimming took off 4 bases at V and 0 bases at J, with 7 bases between the two ends. Germline CDR1 MNHEY, CDR2 SMNVEV (reference sequence). The CDR3 spells CASSSWSSYNEQFF. The CDR3 bases are TGTGCCAGCAGTTCCTGGAGCTCCTACAATGAGCAGTTCTTC.

The rearrangement joins TRBV18 to TRBJ2-5; D might be TRBD1 (5 bases). CDR3 size: 14 residues. The V end lost 3 bases, the J end lost 2 bases, and 10 bases lay between the germline ends. The V gene's germline CDR1 is KGHSH and CDR2 LQKENI. The CDR3 region is CASSPRTLQETQYF. In DNA, the CDR3 is TGTGCCAGCTCACCTAGGACACTTCAAGAGACCCAGTACTTC.

The V call is TRBV18, the J call TRBJ2-1, with 10 bases lining up with TRBD1. V was clipped by 3 bases and J by 8 bases; unmatched bases: 4. The CDR3 is 14 residues long. Germline CDR1 and CDR2: KGHSH and LQKENI. As DNA, the CDR3 is TGTGCCAGCTCACCGGGGACAGGGGTTGATGAGCAGTTCTTC. Protein sequence: CASSPGTGVDEQFF.

The genes are TRBV28 and TRBJ2-7; possible D gene TRBD2, 6 bases. Germline CDR1 reads MDHEN; CDR2 reads SYDVKM. This CDR3 contains 13 residues. V was pared by 6 bases and J by 4 bases, with 13 bases between. The CDR3 region has the DNA TGTGCCAGCAGCCGCCGGGGGTTTTACGAGCAGTACGTC. Translation gives CASSRRGFYEQYV.

This clone was detected only a few times. The V gene is TRBV5-6, the J gene TRBJ1-3; D is ambiguous. V dropped 4 bases and J dropped 0 bases, with 11 bases sitting between them. CDR1 is SGHDT, CDR2 YYEEEE, per germline. CDR3 size: 15 residues. The CDR3 nucleotides are TGTGCCAGCAGCCTCCTACAGACCTCTGGAAACACCATATATTTT. It specifies CASSLLQTSGNTIYF.

This rearrangement joins TRBV4-3 to TRBJ2-1; 7 nucleotides match TRBD1. This CDR3 spans 16 amino acids. From germline, CDR1 is LGHNA and CDR2 YSLEER. V shed 4 bases and J 0 bases; nucleotides not matched to a gene: 6. CDR3 residues: CASSRQGVSSYNEQFF. The DNA for the CDR3 is TGCGCCAGCAGCCGGCAGGGGGTTAGCTCCTACAATGAGCAGTTCTTC.

The V call is TRBV6-1, the J call TRBJ2-4; TRBD2 matches 9 bases. CDR3 size: 16 residues. The germline gives CDR1 MNHNS, CDR2 SASEGT. V lost 1 base, J lost 10 bases, and 11 bases stayed unmatched. CDR3 sequence reads: CASSEGLAGARGIQYF. For the CDR3, the DNA is TGTGCCAGCAGTGAAGGGTTAGCGGGGGCCCGAGGGATTCAGTACTTC.

The rearrangement joins TRBV5-1 to TRBJ1-2, with D hard to call. The CDR3 length is 14 residues. The V end was cut by 0 bases, the J end by 8 bases, with 14 bases between. Germline V CDR1 and CDR2: SGHRS, YFSETQ. CDR3 DNA: TGCGCCAGCAGCTTGGGGTCAGGAACGGAAGGCTACACCTTC. The encoded protein is CASSLGSGTEGYTF. Supplemented by reference TRBV5-1 and TRBJ1-2, the full variable domain reads KAGVTQTPRYLIKTRGQQVTLSCSPISGHRSVSWYQQTPGQGLQFLFEYFSETQRNKGNFPGRFSGRQFSNSRSEMNVSTLELGDSALYLCASSLGSGTEGYTFGSGTRLTVV.

This clone has just a few counts. V gene TRBV11-2 combines with J gene TRBJ1-3, with D hard to call. The length of the CDR3 is 16 residues. Germline lookup yields CDR1 SGHAT and CDR2 FQNNGV. V was trimmed by 7 bases and J by 0 bases, leaving 16 bases between them. CDR3 region: CASTPMAAVSGNTIYF. The CDR3 DNA is TGTGCCAGCACCCCGATGGCAGCGGTCTCTGGAAACACCATATATTTT.

This rearrangement joins TRBV21-1 to TRBJ1-1; the table's D call of TRBD1 was not tested on the DNA. TRBV21-1 is reported as a pseudogene. The length of the CDR3 is 13 residues. CDR3 protein: CASSGLDRVRAFF. CDR3 sequence (DNA): TGTGCCAGCAGCGGACTGGACAGGGTGCGTGCTTTCTTT.

The chain uses TRBV19 and TRBJ2-7; 8 bases are shared with TRBD1. J gave up 6 bases and V 4 bases, and 5 bases lay outside the gene matches. CDR3 length equals 13 residues. From germline, CDR1 is LNHDA and CDR2 SQIVND (reference sequence). CDR3 in DNA: TGTGCCAGTAGTACCCAGACAGGGGTCGAGCAGTACTTC. Translating it yields CASSTQTGVEQYF.

The chain links TRBV6-6 to TRBJ1-2, with 9 bases lining up with TRBD1. The CDR3 has 14 residues. V shed 5 bases, J shed 6 bases, and the junction held 7 bases outside the gene matches. Per germline, CDR1 MNHNY and CDR2 SVGAGI (reference sequence). The CDR3 spells CASSSPGQGNGYTF. CDR3 nucleotides: TGTGCCAGCAGTAGCCCTGGACAGGGGAATGGCTACACCTTC.

This rearrangement joins TRBV30 to TRBJ1-1, with D uncertain. The length of the CDR3 is 14 residues. Trimming took 0 bases from V and 1 from J, leaving 9 bases between them. Looked up from germline, CDR1 is GTSNPN and CDR2 is SVGIG (reference sequence). The chain's CDR3 is CAWSVPRKNTEAFF. DNA for the CDR3: TGTGCCTGGAGTGTACCCAGAAAGAACACTGAAGCTTTCTTT.

In this sample, this clone turned up a few times. This chain joins TRBV7-2 and TRBJ1-6, with TRBD1 identical over 8 bases. V lost 5 bases to trimming and J lost 11 bases; unmatched junction nucleotides: 11. The length of the CDR3 is 15 residues. Germline CDR1 and CDR2: SGHTA and FQGNSA. The CDR3 is CASSRLGWTGTPLHF. The CDR3 DNA reads TGTGCCAGCAGCCGCCTCGGATGGACAGGGACACCCCTCCACTTT.

The genes are TRBV11-2 and TRBJ2-3, with 7 nucleotides matching TRBD2. The CDR3 length is 15 residues. V trimming: 4 bases; J trimming: 1 base; junction bases outside the gene matches: 5. Germline values: CDR1 SGHAT, CDR2 FQNNGV. CDR3 sequence (DNA): TGTGCCAGCAGCTCCAATGGGGGGGGCACAGATACGCAGTATTTT. Its translation is CASSSNGGGTDTQYF.

This clone appeared a few times. The rearrangement uses TRBV4-3 and TRBJ2-6; no clear D. The V end lost 4 bases, the J end lost 4 bases, and 14 bases lay between the germline ends. Looked up from germline, CDR1 is LGHNA and CDR2 is YSLEER. The CDR3 covers 16 residues. The CDR3 loop is CASSPLGASGANVLTF. As DNA, the CDR3 is TGCGCCAGCAGCCCGCTTGGAGCTTCCGGGGCCAACGTCCTGACTTTC.

DNA for the CDR3: TGTGCCAGCAGCTCGGACAGGGACCATCAGCCCCAGCATTTT. Its protein product is CASSSDRDHQPQHF. V and J are TRBV28 and TRBJ1-5, with 8 bases matching TRBD1. V lost 6 bases to trimming and J lost 5 bases; unmatched junction nucleotides: 6. The CDR3 length is 14 residues. Germline V gene sequence: CDR1 MDHEN, CDR2 SYDVKM.

In its sample, this clone was seen a few times. The rearrangement joins TRBV19 to TRBJ1-2, with TRBD1 matching over 7 bases. V lost 3 bases to trimming and J lost 7 bases; unmatched junction nucleotides: 5. The CDR3 contains 13 residues. The germline gives CDR1 LNHDA, CDR2 SQIVND (reference sequence). This CDR3 is CASSIQGVGGYTF. CDR3 DNA: TGTGCCAGTAGTATTCAGGGGGTAGGTGGCTACACCTTC.

The rearrangement uses TRBV5-6 and TRBJ2-2, with D unresolved. Germline CDR1 is SGHDT and CDR2 is YYEEEE. Trimming took 1 base from V and 0 from J, leaving 10 bases between them. The CDR3 consists of 16 residues. The CDR3 loop is CASSLMSEPNTGELFF. DNA for the CDR3: TGTGCCAGCAGCTTGATGAGCGAGCCGAACACCGGGGAGCTGTTTTTT.

This chain joins TRBV6-5 and TRBJ2-7; 8 nucleotides line up with TRBD1. The V segment lost 6 bases and the J segment 5 bases; nucleotides outside the gene matches: 9. There are 14 residues in the CDR3. Looked up from germline, CDR1 is MNHEY and CDR2 is SVGAGI. Here the CDR3 reads CASSPYTTGDEQYV. The CDR3 nucleotides are TGTGCCAGCAGCCCTTATACGACAGGGGACGAGCAGTACGTC.